The clone carrying this T cell receptor (beta chain) appeared once. The data are from a study of T cell clones after liver transplantation. Produced via immunoSEQ multiplex PCR; TCRdb's table is partial and in-frame only. The sample carries roughly 80,000 clones, 82% recorded once. Germline CDR1 and CDR2: LGHNA and YNFKEQ. The V gene lost 2 bases and the J gene lost 4 bases, with 3 bases spanning the gap. The CDR3 runs to 13 residues. The specimen was CD4+ T cells from blood, collected around 45 months after liver transplant. This clonotype was obtained from a human patient who received a liver transplant. The graft donor may have given rise to some T cells. The chain joins TRBV4-2 to TRBJ2-6; D remains ambiguous. The CDR3 region is CASSQYGANVLTF. In nucleotides, the CDR3 is TGTGCCAGCAGCCAATACGGGGCCAACGTCCTGACTTTC.